A selection of T cell receptor beta chains follows, all from one sample in a study of OX40 agonist ivuxolimab in advanced cancers. Assay used: immunoSEQ multiplex PCR; TCRdb lists only in-frame clones, some missing. The table includes some 14,000 clones, about 80% detected once. This material consisted of CD4+ or CD8+ T cells sorted from blood, taken in a trial of the OX40 agonist ivuxolimab. These receptors were taken from an adult with an advanced solid tumor such as melanoma, head and neck, liver or kidney cancer. Each CDR3 is given with its conserved first and last residue. The D gene is left open where the match is weak. Only some rows state a clone size, as once, few, many or a class for expanded clones.

>TRBV7-6|NA|NA|TRBJ2-5|12
CASSLHQETQYF
TGTGCCAGCAGCTTACACCAAGAGACCCAGTACTTC
>TRBV15|NA|few|TRBJ1-4|15
CATSILGGSNEKLFF
TGTGCCACCAGCATATTGGGGGGTTCAAATGAAAAACTGTTTTTT
>TRBV18|NA|NA|TRBJ1-5|13
CASSQGVDQPQHF
TGTGCCAGCTCACAAGGAGTCGATCAGCCCCAGCATTTT
>TRBV19|TRBD1|NA|TRBJ2-1|16
CASSSPRDRGYNEQFF
TGTGCCAGTAGTAGCCCCCGGGACAGGGGGTACAATGAGCAGTTCTTC
>TRBV27|NA|NA|TRBJ1-1|16
CASSLWGQGSGTEAFF
TGTGCCAGCAGTTTATGGGGCCAGGGGAGCGGCACTGAAGCTTTCTTT
>TRBV27|NA|once|TRBJ2-3|14
CASSFLREAYTQYF
TGTGCCAGCAGTTTCCTTCGTGAGGCCTATACGCAGTATTTT
>TRBV6-5|NA|NA|TRBJ1-6|13
CASSRPGNSPLHF
TGTGCCAGCAGTAGACCCGGGAACTCACCCCTCCACTTT
>TRBV4-3|NA|NA|TRBJ1-4|15
CASSQDIGDGEKLFF
TGCGCCAGCAGCCAAGATATCGGGGATGGAGAAAAACTGTTTTTT
>TRBV4-2|NA|NA|TRBJ1-1|16
CASSPSGGTEFNEAFF
TGTGCCAGCAGCCCATCAGGAGGGACGGAGTTTAATGAAGCTTTCTTT
>TRBV4-3|NA|NA|TRBJ2-7|15
CASSQEPGQAGEQYF
TGCGCCAGCAGCCAAGAACCTGGGCAGGCGGGCGAGCAGTACTTC
>TRBV7-8|NA|NA|TRBJ2-1|15
CASSLEGDTYNEQFF
TGTGCCAGCAGCTTAGAGGGGGATACCTACAATGAGCAGTTCTTC
>TRBV4-3|NA|NA|TRBJ2-7|16
CASSQASDGNSYEQYF
TGCGCCAGCAGCCAAGCCTCGGACGGGAACTCCTACGAGCAGTACTTC
>TRBV25-1|NA|NA|TRBJ1-2|16
CASSATFAGAAYGYTF
TGTGCCAGCAGTGCAACATTCGCCGGGGCGGCATATGGCTACACCTTC
>TRBV19|NA|NA|TRBJ1-5|13
CASSPYSNQPQHF
TGTGCCAGTAGCCCCTATAGCAATCAGCCCCAGCATTTT
>TRBV7-6|NA|NA|TRBJ2-3|14
CASSLMGEEDTQYF
TGTGCCAGCAGCTTAATGGGGGAGGAAGATACGCAGTATTTT
>TRBV9|TRBD1|NA|TRBJ1-2|14
CASSVGDRIEGYTF
TGTGCCAGCAGCGTAGGGGACAGGATCGAGGGCTACACCTTC
>TRBV6-5|NA|NA|TRBJ1-5|13
CASSYYSNQPQHF
TGTGCCAGCAGTTACTACAGCAATCAGCCCCAGCATTTT
>TRBV10-2|TRBD2|NA|TRBJ2-3|16
CASSPLLAGVSDTQYF
TGCGCCAGCAGTCCCCTACTAGCGGGGGTTTCAGATACGCAGTATTTT